A selection of T cell receptor beta chains follows, all from one sample in a study of blood T cell repertoires in COVID-19. Sequenced by immunoSEQ multiplex PCR; TCRdb stores in-frame clones only, minus some. The sample has under 200,000 clones; around 84% are singletons. The sequenced sample consisted of peripheral blood. Receptors originate from a man aged 45-60 years with active or convalescent COVID-19. Both conserved end residues are part of each CDR3. A D gene is named only where the DNA matches it firmly. Expanded clones are given a class, and other clones once, few, many or no size at all.

d_gene	abundance	v_gene	j_gene	CDR3nt	CDR3aa
.	.	TRBV4-1	TRBJ1-5	TGCGCCAGCAGCCAAGGGGGACTGGCGGCGGAATTAAATCAGCCCCAGCATTTT	CASSQGGLAAELNQPQHF
TRBD2	.	TRBV15	TRBJ2-1	TGTGCCACCTTCCCCGAACTAGCGGGAGGTTTTGTTGATGAGCAGTTCTTC	CATFPELAGGFVDEQFF
TRBD1	.	TRBV4-1	TRBJ2-4	TGCGCCAGCAGCCAGCAAGGGGGCCTGGCCAAAAACATTCAGTACTTC	CASSQQGGLAKNIQYF
.	.	TRBV4-2	TRBJ1-1	TGTGCCAGCAGCCAAGATAGCGGGAGCACTGAAGCTTTCTTT	CASSQDSGSTEAFF
TRBD2	.	TRBV9	TRBJ2-1	TGTGCCAGCAGCGTAGGCCTAGCGGCAACCCTCTCCTACAATGAGCAGTTCTTC	CASSVGLAATLSYNEQFF
TRBD1	.	TRBV4-3	TRBJ1-1	TGCGCCAGCAGCCAAGAAGGGACAGGCGGTGAAGCTTTCTTT	CASSQEGTGGEAFF
TRBD2	once	TRBV5-6	TRBJ2-7	TGTGCCAGCAGCCTGAGACTAGCGGGAGGGGGCGAGCAGTACTTC	CASSLRLAGGGEQYF
.	.	TRBV5-1	TRBJ2-3	TGCGCCAGCAGCTTGGGGCGGGGCGCAACTGCAGATACGCAGTATTTT	CASSLGRGATADTQYF
.	.	TRBV6-6	TRBJ2-1	TGTGCCAGCAGGCCAATAGCGGAGGGCTCCTACAATGAGCAGTTCTTC	CASRPIAEGSYNEQFF
.	.	TRBV6-4	TRBJ2-3	TGTGCCAGCAGTTACGAACACACAGATACGCAGTATTTT	CASSYEHTDTQYF
.	few	TRBV19	TRBJ1-2	TGTGCCAGTAGCCAAGGAGAATTGGGTGGGTTTGGCTACACCTTC	CASSQGELGGFGYTF
.	.	TRBV14	TRBJ2-2	TGTGCCAGCAGCCATCAGATCACCGGGGAGCTGTTTTTT	CASSHQITGELFF
TRBD1	once	TRBV7-3	TRBJ1-2	TGTGCCAGTAGCCCTGGGGGGACAGCGGACTATGGCTACACCTTC	CASSPGGTADYGYTF
TRBD2	.	TRBV16	TRBJ2-4	TGTGCCAGCAGCCTCTCCGGGACTAGCGGTCCCAAAAACATTCAGTACTTC	CASSLSGTSGPKNIQYF
.	.	TRBV6-2/TRBV6-3	TRBJ1-1	TGTGCCAGCAGTTACTCGGGAGGGGTCACTGAAGCTTTCTTT	CASSYSGGVTEAFF
.	.	TRBV7-7	TRBJ1-2	TGTGCTAGCAGCTCCTCCCAGGGGCTTGGCTATGGCTACACCTTC	CASSSSQGLGYGYTF
TRBD2	.	TRBV28	TRBJ2-6	TGTGCCAGCAGTCAACTAGCGGGAGGGTATGGGGCCAACGTCCTGACTTTC	CASSQLAGGYGANVLTF
.	.	TRBV2	TRBJ1-4	TGTGCCAGCACCGCGGGGGTAGCAACTAATGAAAAACTGTTTTTT	CASTAGVATNEKLFF
.	.	TRBV19	TRBJ1-2	TGTGCCAGTAGTATCCCGGGACAAATCTATGGCTACACCTTC	CASSIPGQIYGYTF
TRBD2	.	TRBV9	TRBJ2-2	TGTGCCAGCAGCGTAGGCGGGAGTGGGGCCGGGGAGCTGTTTTTT	CASSVGGSGAGELFF
.	.	TRBV11-2	TRBJ2-1	TGTGCCAGCAGCTCCTTGGGCTCATACAATGAGCAGTTCTTC	CASSSLGSYNEQFF
TRBD1	.	TRBV5-1	TRBJ2-7	TGCGCCAGCAGCTTAGGGGCGGACAGGCTCGAGCAGTACTTC	CASSLGADRLEQYF
.	.	TRBV5-1	TRBJ2-1	TGCGCCAGCAGCTATCTAGGCGGCAATGAGCAGTTCTTC	CASSYLGGNEQFF